The 31 T cell receptor beta chains in this list originate from one sample, sequenced in a study of T cell changes during pregnancy in multiple sclerosis. Assay used: immunoSEQ multiplex PCR; TCRdb lists only in-frame clones, some missing. The table lists about 62,000 clones, 89% of them singletons. The starting material was peripheral blood, obtained in the first trimester of pregnancy. The receptors derive from a female donor with multiple sclerosis, enrolled in a pregnancy study.

This clone was seen a single time. The chain uses TRBV19 and TRBJ1-5; 8 bases match TRBD1. Germline assignment: CDR1 LNHDA and CDR2 SQIVND (reference sequence). Trimming took 4 bases from V and 9 from J; bases not matched to a gene: 5. The CDR3 is 13 residues long. The CDR3 spells CASSTQGVGPQHF. Here the CDR3 DNA reads TGTGCCAGTAGTACACAGGGGGTTGGGCCCCAGCATTTT. The whole variable domain, remainder taken from reference TRBV19 and TRBJ1-5, is DGGITQSPKYLFRKEGQNVTLSCEQNLNHDAMYWYRQDPGQGLRLIYYSQIVNDFQKGDIAEGYSVSREKKESFPLTVTSAQKNPTAFYLCASSTQGVGPQHFGDGTRLSIL.

This chain joins TRBV27 and TRBJ1-1; tentatively, D is TRBD1 (6 bases). Germline lookup yields CDR1 MNHEY and CDR2 SMNVEV (reference sequence). The CDR3 loop spans 15 amino acids. Trimming pared 6 bases from V and 5 bases from J, leaving 19 bases between. CDR3 loop: CASRGSTGLWTEAFF. The CDR3 nucleotides read TGTGCCAGCAGAGGATCCACAGGGTTGTGGACTGAAGCTTTCTTT.

This chain connects TRBV19 to TRBJ1-1; tentatively, D is TRBD1 (5 bases). Germline loops: CDR1 LNHDA, CDR2 SQIVND (reference sequence). V gave up 2 bases and J gave up 4 bases, with 8 bases separating them. The CDR3 contains 13 residues. CDR3 nucleotides: TGTGCCAGTAGTATATCAGGGCTCACTGAAGCTTTCTTT. Protein product: CASSISGLTEAFF.

The chain recombines TRBV18 with TRBJ1-2, with D uncertain. The germline CDR1 and CDR2 sequences are KGHSH and LQKENI. CDR3 size: 15 residues. Trimming cost V 0 bases and J 6 bases, with 14 bases left between them. CDR3 DNA sequence: TGTGCCAGCTCACCACCGCCCCCCAGAGGCCATGGCTACACCTTC. This translates into CASSPPPPRGHGYTF.

As DNA, the CDR3 is TGTGCCAGCAGCTTTCGACAGTTCTCCTACGAGCAGTACTTC. Translation gives CASSFRQFSYEQYF. V is TRBV7-4 and J is TRBJ2-7; D is perhaps TRBD1 (5 bases). Germline CDR1 and CDR2: SGHVT and SQSDAQ. The CDR3 is made up of 14 amino acids. Trimming shortened V by 3 bases and J by 0 bases, and 9 bases separated the two germline ends.

This chain connects TRBV19 to TRBJ2-7; the match to TRBD2 covers 11 bases. Trimming cost V 6 bases and J 5 bases; bases outside gene matches: 6. Germline CDR1 reads LNHDA; CDR2 reads SQIVND (reference sequence). The CDR3 consists of 14 residues. The CDR3 here is CASRKTSGKNEQYF. The CDR3 nucleotides are TGTGCCAGTAGAAAGACTAGCGGGAAGAACGAGCAGTACTTC.

This chain links TRBV7-2 with TRBJ2-1; D is ambiguous. Trimming stripped 0 bases from V and 4 bases from J, with 10 bases between. Per germline, CDR1 SGHTA and CDR2 FQGNSA. CDR3 size: 15 residues. For the CDR3, the DNA is TGTGCCAGCAGCTTAGCTCTAGATGGGTACAATGAGCAGTTCTTC. This gives the protein CASSLALDGYNEQFF. Looking up the rest from reference TRBV7-2 and TRBJ2-1 gives the full variable domain: GAGVSQSPSNKVTEKGKDVELRCDPISGHTALYWYRQSLGQGLEFLIYFQGNSAPDKSGLPSDRFSAERTGGSVSTLTIQRTQQEDSAVYLCASSLALDGYNEQFFGPGTRLTVL.

V gene TRBV4-1 combines with J gene TRBJ2-2, with D tentatively TRBD1 (5 bases). Trimming cost V 2 bases and J 4 bases, with 14 bases left between them. There are 16 residues in the CDR3. Germline V gives CDR1 MGHRA, CDR2 YSYEKL. CDR3 sequence (DNA): TGCGCCAGCAGCCAAAGGGGTTTGCGGAGCACCGGGGAGCTGTTTTTT. Residues: CASSQRGLRSTGELFF.

This chain connects TRBV7-2 to TRBJ1-6, with D possibly matching TRBD1 (6 bases). Germline loops: CDR1 SGHTA, CDR2 FQGNSA. V was pared by 3 bases and J by 5 bases, with 11 bases between. The CDR3 loop spans 15 amino acids. CDR3 amino acids: CASSLQGTNNSPLHF. In DNA form, the CDR3 reads TGTGCCAGCAGCTTGCAGGGGACCAATAATTCACCCCTCCACTTT.

The gene calls are TRBV11-2 and TRBJ2-1; 10 nucleotides align to TRBD2. The CDR3 has 15 residues. Germline V gene data show CDR1 as SGHAT and CDR2 as FQNNGV. V shed 6 bases and J 8 bases; nucleotides not matched to a gene: 10. The CDR3 DNA sequence: TGTGCCAGCAGGGGAGCGGGAGGGCCTCTGCATGAGCAGTTCTTC. Encoded protein: CASRGAGGPLHEQFF.

V is TRBV2 and J is TRBJ2-5, with 10 positions matching TRBD2. V was pared by 6 bases and J by 4 bases, with 11 bases of the junction left unmatched. Germline assignment: CDR1 SNHLY and CDR2 FYNNEI. The CDR3 is made up of 16 amino acids. DNA for the CDR3: TGTGCCAGCAGATACTTTGGAGCGGGAGGGTCAGAGACCCAGTACTTC. Translating it yields CASRYFGAGGSETQYF.

The rearrangement links TRBV6-5 to TRBJ1-1; 7 positions match TRBD1. There are 13 residues in the CDR3. The germline CDR1 and CDR2 sequences are MNHEY and SVGAGI. V shed 4 bases and J 12 bases; nucleotides not matched to a gene: 11. CDR3 amino acids: CASSLREGAGSFF. The CDR3, as DNA: TGTGCCAGCAGTTTAAGAGAGGGGGCGGGGTCTTTCTTT.

CDR3 sequence: CASSFGWGGLETQYF. The DNA of the CDR3 is TGTGCCAGCAGCTTCGGTTGGGGGGGCTTAGAGACCCAGTACTTC. The chain links TRBV11-2 to TRBJ2-5; tentative D call: TRBD2 (7 bases). Germline assignment: CDR1 SGHAT and CDR2 FQNNGV. This CDR3 contains 15 residues. Trimming left V 3 bases short and J 4 bases short, with 15 bases between.

V is TRBV30 and J is TRBJ1-6, with 9 bases identical to TRBD1. Germline loops: CDR1 GTSNPN, CDR2 SVGIG (reference sequence). J gave up 9 bases and V 4 bases, and 7 bases lay outside the gene matches. The CDR3 runs to 14 residues. Written as DNA, the CDR3 is TGTGCCTGGACTCAACAGGGGGCTGGTTCACCCCTCCACTTT. Amino acid sequence: CAWTQQGAGSPLHF. The full variable domain, its missing parts supplied by reference TRBV30 and TRBJ1-6, is SQTIHQWPATLVQPVGSPLSLECTVEGTSNPNLYWYRQAAGRGLQLLFYSVGIGQISSEVPQNLSASRPQDRQFILSSKKLLLSDSGFYLCAWTQQGAGSPLHFGNGTRLTVT.

The chain recombines TRBV7-2 with TRBJ1-4; unclear D gene. The CDR3 contains 16 residues. Trimming took off 1 base at V and 3 bases at J, with 12 bases between the two ends. Germline CDR1 SGHTA, CDR2 FQGNSA. The CDR3 reads CASSLESGWANEKLFF. CDR3 DNA: TGTGCCAGCAGCTTAGAGTCGGGGTGGGCTAATGAAAAACTGTTTTTT.

The genes are TRBV4-2 and TRBJ1-3; D is possibly TRBD1 (6 bases). The CDR3 runs to 15 residues. V lost 4 bases to trimming and J lost 4 bases, with 14 bases between them. The V gene's germline CDR1 is LGHNA and CDR2 YNFKEQ. CDR3 sequence: CASSPGEGSGNTIYF. CDR3 in DNA: TGTGCCAGCAGCCCAGGGGAAGGGTCCGGAAACACCATATATTTT.

The CDR3 loop is CASSSQGEPIYNEQFF. The CDR3 region has the DNA TGCGCCAGCAGCTCCCAGGGGGAACCAATATACAATGAGCAGTTCTTC. This chain joins TRBV5-1 and TRBJ2-1, with 7 bases matching TRBD1. The CDR3 has 16 residues. The V and J ends lost 3 bases and 4 bases, in that order; junction bases with no gene match: 10. Germline loops: CDR1 SGHRS, CDR2 YFSETQ.

This clone was observed once. The CDR3 DNA sequence: TGCGCCAGCAATGATGACACCAGCGGGGGCAATGAGCAGTTCTTC. This translates into CASNDDTSGGNEQFF. This chain connects TRBV10-2 to TRBJ2-1; 8 nucleotides agree with TRBD2. Trimming cost V 7 bases and J 6 bases; bases outside gene matches: 11. The CDR3 loop spans 15 amino acids. CDR1 is WSHSY, CDR2 SAAADI, per germline.

In DNA, the CDR3 is TGTGCCAGCAGCGGTAATAGCAATCAGCCCCAGCATTTT. Translation gives CASSGNSNQPQHF. V usage is TRBV2 and J usage is TRBJ1-5; no reliable D call. Germline CDR1 reads SNHLY; CDR2 reads FYNNEI. This CDR3 is built from 13 residues. Deletions cut 6 bases from V and 0 bases from J, with 6 bases between.

The chain carries TRBV13 and TRBJ2-6; tentative D call: TRBD1 (5 bases). The CDR3 contains 18 residues. V shed 5 bases and J shed 0 bases, with 17 bases lying between them. Looked up from germline, CDR1 is PRHDT and CDR2 is FYEKMQ (reference sequence). This CDR3 is CASSRSAGQISGANVLTF. CDR3 bases: TGTGCCAGCAGCCGATCGGCAGGGCAAATCTCTGGGGCCAACGTCCTGACTTTC.

There are a few counts of this clone. V and J are TRBV7-6 and TRBJ2-7; no clear D. This CDR3 comprises 13 residues. The V and J ends lost 3 bases and 4 bases respectively, with 10 bases between them. Germline V CDR1 and CDR2: SGHVS, FNYEAQ. The CDR3 nucleotides are TGTGCCAGCAGCTTTGACAACGCATACGAGCAGTACTTC. Translated, it gives CASSFDNAYEQYF.

V is TRBV30 and J is TRBJ1-5; no reliable D call. The germline gives CDR1 GTSNPN, CDR2 SVGIG (reference sequence). V was shortened by 0 bases and J by 5 bases, with 8 bases between the two germline ends. The CDR3 length is 13 residues. CDR3 loop: CAWSVEGYQPQHF. CDR3 DNA: TGTGCCTGGAGTGTAGAGGGTTATCAGCCCCAGCATTTT.

The rearrangement links TRBV4-2 to TRBJ2-1; D is possibly TRBD2 (6 bases). This CDR3 comprises 15 residues. The V end was cut by 1 base, the J end by 6 bases, with 13 bases between. The germline V gene has CDR1 LGHNA and CDR2 YNFKEQ. This CDR3 reads CASSQGYGSFNEQFF. DNA of the CDR3: TGTGCCAGCAGCCAAGGGTACGGGAGTTTCAATGAGCAGTTCTTC.

CDR3 in DNA: TGCGCCAGCAGTGTGAGCTCTGGGGCCAACGTCCTGACTTTC. Translation: CASSVSSGANVLTF. The J gene is TRBJ2-6, the V gene TRBV5-1; no firm D call. The CDR3 spans 14 residues. Germline loops: CDR1 SGHRS, CDR2 YFSETQ. V lost 5 bases, J lost 0 bases, and 6 bases lay in between.

In this sample, this clone turned up once. The V call is TRBV7-3, the J call TRBJ2-5, with D possibly matching TRBD2 (6 bases). The CDR3 is made up of 13 amino acids. Germline V lookup: CDR1 SGHTA, CDR2 FQGTGA. The germline V and J ends were trimmed by 4 bases and 2 bases, with 8 bases remaining between them. CDR3 bases: TGTGCCAGCAGCTGGGGGACTCAAGAGACCCAGTACTTC. This gives the protein CASSWGTQETQYF.

The rearrangement uses TRBV13 and TRBJ2-3; 10 bases fit TRBD2. The CDR3 spans 16 residues. Unmatched junction bases numbered 8, after V lost 3 bases and J lost 5 bases. The germline CDR1 and CDR2 sequences are PRHDT and FYEKMQ (reference sequence). The CDR3 loop reads CASSFIAGGPEDTQYF. CDR3 bases: TGTGCCAGCAGCTTCATAGCGGGAGGTCCCGAAGATACGCAGTATTTT.

The gene calls are TRBV5-6 and TRBJ2-1, with 10 bases matching TRBD2. This CDR3 is 16 amino acids long. Germline loops: CDR1 SGHDT, CDR2 YYEEEE. J was trimmed by 4 bases and V by 0 bases; bases with no gene match: 4. CDR3 protein: CASSLEGTSAYNEQFF. CDR3 DNA sequence: TGTGCCAGCAGCTTGGAGGGGACTAGCGCATACAATGAGCAGTTCTTC.

The chain employs TRBV6-1 and TRBJ2-7; 9 bases are a match to TRBD1. CDR1 MNHNS and CDR2 SASEGT come from the germline V gene. CDR3 length equals 18 residues. V was pared by 4 bases and J by 1 base, with 14 bases of the junction left unmatched. The CDR3 sequence is CASSAPRPGTGLSYEQYF. The CDR3 DNA sequence: TGTGCCAGCAGTGCACCCCGTCCCGGGACAGGGTTATCCTACGAGCAGTACTTC.

This sequence joins TRBV4-3 and TRBJ1-3, with D unclear. Trimming left V 0 bases short and J 0 bases short, with 9 bases between. Per the germline V gene, CDR1 is LGHNA and CDR2 is YSLEER. This CDR3 is 16 amino acids long. The CDR3 reads CASSQDSLSSGNTIYF. For the CDR3, the DNA is TGCGCCAGCAGCCAAGACTCCCTTAGCTCTGGAAACACCATATATTTT.

V is TRBV5-6 and J is TRBJ2-1, with 11 nucleotides matching TRBD1. CDR1 and CDR2 (germline): SGHDT, YYEEEE. This CDR3 contains 15 residues. With V trimmed by 2 bases and J by 7 bases, 5 bases remained unmatched. This CDR3 is CASSLPGQGVNEQFF. CDR3 bases: TGTGCCAGCAGCTTACCGGGACAGGGGGTTAATGAGCAGTTCTTC. The full variable domain, its missing parts supplied by reference TRBV5-6 and TRBJ2-1, is DAGVTQSPTHLIKTRGQQVTLRCSPKSGHDTVSWYQQALGQGPQFIFQYYEEEERQRGNFPDRFSGHQFPNYSSELNVNALLLGDSALYLCASSLPGQGVNEQFFGPGTRLTVL.

The J gene is TRBJ1-5, the V gene TRBV7-9; 11 nucleotides line up with TRBD1. V dropped 5 bases and J dropped 6; count of bases not matched to a gene: 6. Germline lookup yields CDR1 SEHNR and CDR2 FQNEAQ (reference sequence). This CDR3 has 15 residues. CDR3 residues: CASSEGQGAAQPQHF. The CDR3 DNA follows: TGTGCCAGCAGCGAAGGACAGGGGGCAGCTCAGCCCCAGCATTTT.